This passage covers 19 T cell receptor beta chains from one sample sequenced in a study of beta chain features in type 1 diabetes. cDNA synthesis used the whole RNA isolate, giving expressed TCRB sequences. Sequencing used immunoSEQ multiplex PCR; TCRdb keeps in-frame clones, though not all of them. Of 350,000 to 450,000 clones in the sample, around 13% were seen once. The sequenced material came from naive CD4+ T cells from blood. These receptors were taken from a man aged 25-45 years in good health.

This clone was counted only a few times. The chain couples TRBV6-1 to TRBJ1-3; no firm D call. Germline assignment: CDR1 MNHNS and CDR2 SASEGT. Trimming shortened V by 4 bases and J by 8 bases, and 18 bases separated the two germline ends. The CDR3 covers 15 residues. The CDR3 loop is CASSAWVIGKDTIYF. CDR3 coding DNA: TGTGCCAGCAGTGCTTGGGTCATTGGCAAGGACACCATATATTTT.

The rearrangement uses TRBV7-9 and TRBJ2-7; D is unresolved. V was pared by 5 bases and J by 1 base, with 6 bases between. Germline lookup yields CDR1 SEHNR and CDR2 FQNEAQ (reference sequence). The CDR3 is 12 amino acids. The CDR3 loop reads CASSPTSYEQYF. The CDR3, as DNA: TGTGCCAGCAGCCCGACGTCCTACGAGCAGTACTTC.

For the CDR3, the DNA is TGTGCCTGGACCCAAGGAGCGGGAGCTGGGGGTGAGCAGTTCTTC. It is translated as CAWTQGAGAGGEQFF. The V and J genes are TRBV30 and TRBJ2-1, with TRBD2 identical over 8 bases. Germline CDR1 and CDR2: GTSNPN and SVGIG (reference sequence). The CDR3 has 15 amino acids. V shed 4 bases and J 9 bases; nucleotides not matched to a gene: 14.

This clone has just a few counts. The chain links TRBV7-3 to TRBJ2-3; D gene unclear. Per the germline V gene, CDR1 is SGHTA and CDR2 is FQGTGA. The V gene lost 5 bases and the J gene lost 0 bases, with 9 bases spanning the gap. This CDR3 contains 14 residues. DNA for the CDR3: TGTGCCAGCAGCCCCCCCGGGAGCACAGATACGCAGTATTTT. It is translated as CASSPPGSTDTQYF.

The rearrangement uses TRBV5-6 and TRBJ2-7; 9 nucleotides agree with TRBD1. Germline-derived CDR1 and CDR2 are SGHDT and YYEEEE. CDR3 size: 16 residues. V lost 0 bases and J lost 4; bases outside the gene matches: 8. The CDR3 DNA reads TGTGCCAGCAGCTTGGCCCAAGGACAGGGGCGGTACGAGCAGTACTTC. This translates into CASSLAQGQGRYEQYF.

CDR3 bases: TGCGCCAGCAGCTTATCGACTAGCTCCTACAATGAGCAGTTCTTC. The encoded protein is CASSLSTSSYNEQFF. The chain combines TRBV5-1 with TRBJ2-1; D may be TRBD2 (6 bases). The CDR3 sequence is 15 residues long. Between the trimmed V and J ends, which lost 2 bases and 0 bases, there was a span of 9 bases. Germline-derived CDR1 and CDR2 are SGHRS and YFSETQ.

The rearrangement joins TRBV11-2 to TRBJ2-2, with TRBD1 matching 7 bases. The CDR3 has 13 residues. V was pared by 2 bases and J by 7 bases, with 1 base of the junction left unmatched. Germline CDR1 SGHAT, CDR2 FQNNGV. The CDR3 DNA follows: TGTGCCAGCAGCTTAAGGGGGCACGGGGAGCTGTTTTTT. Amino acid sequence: CASSLRGHGELFF.

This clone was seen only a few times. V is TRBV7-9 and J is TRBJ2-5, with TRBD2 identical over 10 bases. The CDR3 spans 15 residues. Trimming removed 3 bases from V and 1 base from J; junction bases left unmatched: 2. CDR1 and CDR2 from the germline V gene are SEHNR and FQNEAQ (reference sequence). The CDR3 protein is CASSFTSGTQETQYF. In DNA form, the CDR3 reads TGTGCCAGCAGCTTTACTAGCGGGACCCAAGAGACCCAGTACTTC.

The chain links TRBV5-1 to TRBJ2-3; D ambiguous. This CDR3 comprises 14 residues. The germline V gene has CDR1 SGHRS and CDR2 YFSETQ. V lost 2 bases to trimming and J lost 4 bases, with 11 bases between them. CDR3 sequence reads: CASSFGPPPDTQYF. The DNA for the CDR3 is TGCGCCAGCAGCTTCGGGCCCCCCCCAGATACGCAGTATTTT. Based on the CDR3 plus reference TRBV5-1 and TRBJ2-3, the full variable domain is KAGVTQTPRYLIKTRGQQVTLSCSPISGHRSVSWYQQTPGQGLQFLFEYFSETQRNKGNFPGRFSGRQFSNSRSEMNVSTLELGDSALYLCASSFGPPPDTQYFGPGTRLTVL.

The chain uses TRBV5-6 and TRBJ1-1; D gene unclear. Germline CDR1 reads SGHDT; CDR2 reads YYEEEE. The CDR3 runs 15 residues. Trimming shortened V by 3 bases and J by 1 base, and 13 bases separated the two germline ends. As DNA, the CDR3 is TGTGCCAGCAGCTACGTAGTTGGTGGGAACACTGAAGCTTTCTTT. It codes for CASSYVVGGNTEAFF.

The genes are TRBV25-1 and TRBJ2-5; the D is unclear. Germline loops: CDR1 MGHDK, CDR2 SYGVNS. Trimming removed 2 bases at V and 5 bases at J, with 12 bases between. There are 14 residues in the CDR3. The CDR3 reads CASSELRPPETQYF. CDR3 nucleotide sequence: TGTGCCAGCAGTGAACTCCGGCCCCCGGAGACCCAGTACTTC.

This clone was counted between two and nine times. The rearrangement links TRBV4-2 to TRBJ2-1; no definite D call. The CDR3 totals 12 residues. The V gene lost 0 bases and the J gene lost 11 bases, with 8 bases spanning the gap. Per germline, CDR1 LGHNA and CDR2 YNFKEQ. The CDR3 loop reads CASSQDHGQQFF. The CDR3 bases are TGTGCCAGCAGCCAAGATCACGGCCAGCAGTTCTTC.

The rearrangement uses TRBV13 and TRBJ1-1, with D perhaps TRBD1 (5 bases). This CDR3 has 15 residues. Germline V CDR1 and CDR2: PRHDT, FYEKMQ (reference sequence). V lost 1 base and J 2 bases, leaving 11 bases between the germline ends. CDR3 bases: TGTGCCAGCAGCTTAGCCTTGGGGGAAAACACTGAAGCTTTCTTT. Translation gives CASSLALGENTEAFF.

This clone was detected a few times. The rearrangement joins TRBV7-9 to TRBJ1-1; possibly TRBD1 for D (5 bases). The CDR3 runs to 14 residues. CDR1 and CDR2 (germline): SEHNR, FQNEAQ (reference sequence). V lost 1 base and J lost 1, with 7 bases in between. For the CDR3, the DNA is TGTGCCAGCAGCTTAGGGGGCAAGAACACTGAAGCTTTCTTT. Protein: CASSLGGKNTEAFF.

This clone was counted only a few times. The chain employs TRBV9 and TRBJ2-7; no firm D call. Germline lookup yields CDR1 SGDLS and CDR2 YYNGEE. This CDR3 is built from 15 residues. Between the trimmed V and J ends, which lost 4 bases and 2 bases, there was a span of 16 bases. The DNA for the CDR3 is TGTGCCAGCAGCCCGATGGACGGTTATACCTACGAGCAGTACTTC. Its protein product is CASSPMDGYTYEQYF.

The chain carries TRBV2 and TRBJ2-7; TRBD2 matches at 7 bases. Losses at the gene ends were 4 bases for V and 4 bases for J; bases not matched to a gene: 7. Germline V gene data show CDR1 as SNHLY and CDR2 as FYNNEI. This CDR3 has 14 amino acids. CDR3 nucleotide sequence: TGTGCCAGCAGTGTGTACGGGACTACTTACGAGCAGTACGTC. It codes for CASSVYGTTYEQYV.

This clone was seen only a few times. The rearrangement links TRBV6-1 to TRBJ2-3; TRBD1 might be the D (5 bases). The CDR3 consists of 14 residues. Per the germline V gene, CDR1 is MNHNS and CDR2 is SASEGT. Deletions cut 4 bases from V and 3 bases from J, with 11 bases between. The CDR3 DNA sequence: TGTGCCAGCAGTGTTCTAGGGGCGACAGATACGCAGTATTTT. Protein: CASSVLGATDTQYF.

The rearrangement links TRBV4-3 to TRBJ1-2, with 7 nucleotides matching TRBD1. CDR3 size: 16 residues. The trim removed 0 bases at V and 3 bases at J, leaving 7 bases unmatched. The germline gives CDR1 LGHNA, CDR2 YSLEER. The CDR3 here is CASSQDARRGDYGYTF. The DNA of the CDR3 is TGCGCCAGCAGCCAAGATGCCCGCAGGGGGGACTATGGCTACACCTTC.

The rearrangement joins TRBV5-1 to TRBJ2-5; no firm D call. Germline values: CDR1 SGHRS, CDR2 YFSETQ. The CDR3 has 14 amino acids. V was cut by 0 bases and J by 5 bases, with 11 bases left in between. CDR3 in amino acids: CASSLDLSRETQYF. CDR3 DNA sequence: TGCGCCAGCAGCTTGGACCTCTCACGGGAGACCCAGTACTTC.